This T cell receptor (beta chain) is from a study of T cells in Graves' hyperthyroidism and ophthalmopathy (dated by TCRdb to the late 2010s). With respect to the entire study: Peripheral blood samples were taken at the time of initial diagnosis, prior to any treatment. Whether ophthalmopathy could be predicted prospectively was tested in an independent validation cohort made up of under 20 hyperthyroidism patients plus 17 patients who later progressed to ophthalmopathy. TCR Vbeta CDR3 sequencing of 130 to 150 peripheral blood samples (about 45 ophthalmopathy, 70 to 85 hyperthyroidism and roughly 17 progressor patients) is reported in the paper. The study also compared thyroid tissue and blood T-cell repertoires from about six Graves' hyperthyroidism patients. The 75 to 100 discovery patients were randomly split 7:3 into training and test sets. TCR V-J signatures able to tell the groups apart were searched for in a discovery cohort of approximately 95 patients, of whom 43 had Graves' ophthalmopathy and under 65 had stable Graves' hyperthyroidism. After blood sampling, hyperthyroidism patients were treated with methimazole at a starting dose of 30 mg daily, and ophthalmopathy patients were treated with high-dose intravenous methylprednisolone.

Hyperthyroidism patients were newly diagnosed, with disease duration under 2 months, and aged 18 to 65 years. Patients with uncontrolled infections, other autoimmune diseases, pregnancy or lactation were excluded. Diagnoses were based on clinical symptoms, serum thyroxine and TRAb, thyroid ultrasound and orbital computed tomography. Blood from progressor patients was collected at the time of first diagnosis with hyperthyroidism, before any ophthalmopathy symptoms had appeared. PBMCs were separated from approximately 9.9 ml of fresh peripheral blood using Ficoll-Paque density gradient centrifugation. Progressor patients were defined as those initially diagnosed with Graves' hyperthyroidism in whom ophthalmopathy developed during follow-up. Total RNA was extracted using Trizol reagent, and RNA quality was assessed on an Agilent 2100 Bioanalyzer. The TCR beta CDR3 regions were amplified from the RNA transcripts. The TCR CDR3 was subjected to a first round of RT-PCR using the HTBI primer set and the Qiagen OneStep RT-PCR kit. A second multiplex PCR round built the libraries, followed by size selection and purification. Sequencing of the libraries was done on an Illumina HiSeq2000 using paired-end 100 bp reads. In the authors' own workflow: SOAPnuke was used to process the raw data, throwing out any read that contained adapters or uncalled bases, had a mean Phred below 15, or lacked an exact constant-primer or identifier match. High-quality paired reads were merged using COPE v1.2.5, and each unique nucleotide sequence was defined as a clonotype. Clonotypes were aligned to IMGT TRBV, TRBD and TRBJ reference segments using MiTCR v1.1. Analysis was restricted to V-J combinations with a frequency above 0.0001, which covered roughly 99% of repertoires. A TCS score was defined as the ratio between F50 (clonal expansion) and ExV (chaos), using BLOSUM62-based TCRdist between CDR3 peptides within each V-J. Welch's t-statistics and random forest reduced around 550 V-J features to about 12, which were used in a naive Bayes classifier (R e1071). TCRdb passed the public sequencing reads through fastp at Q25 and MiXCR, retaining productive beta sequences. Under each unique CDR3 protein, matching rows form one entry showing the most common genes and DNA. These V and J calls originate from TCRdb's pipeline instead of the authors' own analysis. The sample table holds under 750,000 distinct CDR3 sequences, of which roughly a sixth were seen once. In total, the top ten clones hold roughly a sixth of the sample.

This clonotype was counted many times. Its antigen specificity is not known. Per-nucleotide qualities are absent, and no much larger clonotype sits a single base away. Study-wide conclusions, independent of this receptor: A 13 V-J signature model separated ophthalmopathy from stable hyperthyroidism, with roughly 88% sensitivity and 81.08% specificity in cross-validation and 80%/75% in testing. Blood samples also contained most of the expanded thyroid clonotypes (frequency above 0.001), which suggests that blood repertoires may reflect thyroid immune responses. Sample size was not statistically predetermined, and blinding of investigators to group allocation was not performed. During validation, the model predicted progression to ophthalmopathy a median of approximately 6.5 months ahead of onset, with around 70% sensitivity and 72% to 85% specificity.

The CDR3 numbers 16 residues from cysteine through phenylalanine. Only the CDR3 DNA is retained, 48 bases long and in frame from the first base. V is cut by 0 bases and J by 3 bases, and the space between the germline ends is 14 bases. The germline V gene specifies WSHSY as CDR1 and SAAADI as CDR2. The receptor was isolated from a woman in her forties or fifties with Graves' hyperthyroidism that later progressed to Graves' ophthalmopathy. The chain couples TRBV10-2 to TRBJ1-1; a weak D assignment points to TRBD1 (5 bases agree). What was sequenced was blood. The CDR3 protein sequence reads: CASSESLQGKDTEAFF. The nucleotides are TGCGCCAGCAGTGAGTCTCTCCAGGGAAAAGACACTGAAGCTTTCTTT.